This passage covers 15 T cell receptor beta chains from one sample sequenced in a study of shared clonotypes between healthy human individuals. Libraries were prepared by immunoSEQ multiplex PCR; TCRdb keeps only in-frame clonotypes and omits some of them. The sample yields some 2,400,000 clones, roughly 95% seen once. Specimen: naive CD4+ T cells sorted from blood. Subset here: CD45RA+ positively selected. These receptors were taken from a man younger than 35 in good health.

The chain employs TRBV6-1 and TRBJ2-1; TRBD2 matches at 8 bases. CDR3 size: 15 residues. Germline V gene data show CDR1 as MNHNS and CDR2 as SASEGT. V gave up 7 bases and J gave up 3 bases; unmatched junction bases: 8. For the CDR3, the DNA is TGTGCCAGCATTGCCGGGCTAGCGGGCTACAATGAGCAGTTCTTC. Translated, it gives CASIAGLAGYNEQFF.

This chain joins TRBV7-9 and TRBJ1-1; D remains ambiguous. The CDR3 has 17 amino acids. The V end lost 1 base, the J end lost 2 bases, and 17 bases lay between the germline ends. Germline V CDR1 and CDR2: SEHNR, FQNEAQ (reference sequence). The CDR3 protein is CASSLVGKGGRNTEAFF. The CDR3 coding sequence is TGTGCCAGCAGCTTAGTGGGTAAGGGCGGAAGAAACACTGAAGCTTTCTTT.

The V gene is TRBV6-5, the J gene TRBJ2-7; TRBD2 aligns across 8 bases. The CDR3 sequence is 14 residues long. CDR1 MNHEY and CDR2 SVGAGI come from the germline V gene. V shed 7 bases, J shed 1 base, and the junction held 6 bases outside the gene matches. The chain's CDR3 is CASNPGGGSYEQYF. DNA of the CDR3: TGTGCCAGCAACCCGGGAGGGGGATCCTACGAGCAGTACTTC.

A remark on this clone: This same CDR3 is encoded by further DNA sequences in the sample. The CDR3 reads CASTPGQGYEQYF. The CDR3 DNA follows: TGTGCCAGCACCCCGGGACAGGGTTACGAGCAGTACTTC. The rearrangement joins TRBV2 to TRBJ2-7; 9 bases line up with TRBD1. V dropped 7 bases and J dropped 4; count of bases not matched to a gene: 5. CDR1 SNHLY and CDR2 FYNNEI come from the germline V gene. The CDR3 covers 13 residues.

The chain recombines TRBV30 with TRBJ1-5; D call uncertain. Germline CDR1 GTSNPN, CDR2 SVGIG (reference sequence). The CDR3 spans 15 residues. Trimming left V 5 bases short and J 2 bases short, with 16 bases between. CDR3 DNA: TGTGCCTGGGGCTCCCGGGATGGTGGCAATCAGCCCCAGCATTTT. Encoded protein: CAWGSRDGGNQPQHF.

V gene TRBV11-2 combines with J gene TRBJ1-6; the match to TRBD1 covers 8 bases. V was clipped by 5 bases and J by 10 bases; unmatched bases: 7. In germline, CDR1 is SGHAT, CDR2 FQNNGV. The CDR3 is made up of 14 amino acids. CDR3 region: CASSLGQGSSPLHF. The CDR3 DNA reads TGTGCCAGCAGCCTCGGACAGGGTAGCTCACCCCTCCACTTT.

The chain links TRBV5-1 to TRBJ2-5, with D perhaps TRBD2 (5 bases). Germline V gene sequence: CDR1 SGHRS, CDR2 YFSETQ. This CDR3 has 15 residues. Trimming took 0 bases from V and 1 from J, leaving 10 bases between them. The CDR3 loop is CASSLGGAGQETQYF. CDR3 in DNA: TGCGCCAGCAGCTTGGGAGGCGCGGGCCAAGAGACCCAGTACTTC.

V gene TRBV5-1 combines with J gene TRBJ2-3; D not resolved. The CDR3 has 14 residues. Germline V lookup: CDR1 SGHRS, CDR2 YFSETQ. Trimming removed 4 bases at V and 3 bases at J, with 12 bases between. This chain's CDR3 is CASSQEYKTDTQYF. In DNA form, the CDR3 reads TGCGCCAGCAGCCAGGAGTATAAGACAGATACGCAGTATTTT. The whole variable domain, remainder taken from reference TRBV5-1 and TRBJ2-3, is KAGVTQTPRYLIKTRGQQVTLSCSPISGHRSVSWYQQTPGQGLQFLFEYFSETQRNKGNFPGRFSGRQFSNSRSEMNVSTLELGDSALYLCASSQEYKTDTQYFGPGTRLTVL.

This clone is a singleton in its sample. The chain joins TRBV6-5 to TRBJ2-7; D possibly matches TRBD1 or TRBD2 (6 bases each). There are 15 residues in the CDR3. Per germline, CDR1 MNHEY and CDR2 SVGAGI. V was trimmed by 7 bases and J by 0 bases, leaving 16 bases between them. The CDR3 loop is CASTLRGPLSYEQYF. CDR3 in DNA: TGTGCCAGCACCCTACGGGGGCCCCTCTCCTACGAGCAGTACTTC.

This clone showed up just once. CDR3 bases: TGTGCCATCAGATCCGGCGGGGAGACCCAGTACTTC. Translating it yields CAIRSGGETQYF. The chain is built from TRBV10-3 and TRBJ2-5; possibly TRBD2 for D (5 bases). Germline CDR1 is ENHRY and CDR2 is SYGVKD. This CDR3 is built from 12 residues. The V gene lost 6 bases and the J gene lost 5 bases, with 10 bases spanning the gap.

The chain uses TRBV6-1 and TRBJ2-1, with D unresolved. The CDR3 covers 13 residues. V gave up 4 bases and J gave up 6 bases, with 10 bases separating them. Germline values: CDR1 MNHNS, CDR2 SASEGT. CDR3 loop: CASSVADFNEQFF. The CDR3 nucleotides are TGTGCCAGCAGTGTGGCAGATTTCAATGAGCAGTTCTTC.

The V gene is TRBV6-1, the J gene TRBJ2-7, with D unresolved. Trimming left V 2 bases short and J 2 bases short, with 16 bases between. Germline loops: CDR1 MNHNS, CDR2 SASEGT. The CDR3 contains 16 residues. The CDR3 nucleotides read TGTGCCAGCAGTGAATCACGGAAGGGCTCCCCCTACGAGCAGTACTTC. As protein: CASSESRKGSPYEQYF.

This chain uses TRBV29-1 with TRBJ2-7, with D perhaps being TRBD1 or TRBD2 (6 bases each). CDR3 length equals 14 residues. Germline CDR1 SQVTM, CDR2 ANQGSEA. Trimming pared 3 bases from V and 3 bases from J, leaving 15 bases between. CDR3 bases: TGCAGCGTTGAGGTTTGGGGGGCGGTCTACGAGCAGTACTTC. Translation: CSVEVWGAVYEQYF.

The CDR3 is CTTGADPNYGYTF. The CDR3 region has the DNA TGCACCACAGGCGCCGACCCTAACTATGGCTACACCTTC. The chain employs TRBV29-1 and TRBJ1-2; D might be TRBD1 (5 bases). Germline V gene sequence: CDR1 SQVTM, CDR2 ANQGSEA. The CDR3 runs 13 residues.

The rearrangement joins TRBV6-5 to TRBJ1-4, with 7 bases aligning to TRBD1. This CDR3 spans 15 amino acids. The germline CDR1 and CDR2 sequences are MNHEY and SVGAGI. V trimming: 6 bases; J trimming: 6 bases; junction bases outside the gene matches: 10. The CDR3 nucleotides read TGTGCCAGCAGCTCCCTGACAGGGAACCATGAAAAACTGTTTTTT. Amino acids: CASSSLTGNHEKLFF.